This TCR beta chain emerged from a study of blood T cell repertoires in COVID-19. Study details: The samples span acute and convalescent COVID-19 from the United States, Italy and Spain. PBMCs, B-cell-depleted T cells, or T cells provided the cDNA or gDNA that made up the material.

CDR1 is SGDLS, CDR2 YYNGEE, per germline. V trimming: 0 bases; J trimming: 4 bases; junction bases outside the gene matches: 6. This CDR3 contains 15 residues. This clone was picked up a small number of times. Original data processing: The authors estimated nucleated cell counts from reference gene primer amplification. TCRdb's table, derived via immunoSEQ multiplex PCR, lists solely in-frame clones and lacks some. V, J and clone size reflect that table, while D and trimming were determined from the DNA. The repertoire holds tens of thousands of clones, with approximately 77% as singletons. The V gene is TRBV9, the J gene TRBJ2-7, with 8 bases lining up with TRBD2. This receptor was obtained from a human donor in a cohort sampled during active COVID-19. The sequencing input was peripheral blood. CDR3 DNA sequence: TGTGCCAGCAGCGTAGCAAGCGGGAGATATTACGAGCAGTACTTC. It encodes CASSVASGRYYEQYF.